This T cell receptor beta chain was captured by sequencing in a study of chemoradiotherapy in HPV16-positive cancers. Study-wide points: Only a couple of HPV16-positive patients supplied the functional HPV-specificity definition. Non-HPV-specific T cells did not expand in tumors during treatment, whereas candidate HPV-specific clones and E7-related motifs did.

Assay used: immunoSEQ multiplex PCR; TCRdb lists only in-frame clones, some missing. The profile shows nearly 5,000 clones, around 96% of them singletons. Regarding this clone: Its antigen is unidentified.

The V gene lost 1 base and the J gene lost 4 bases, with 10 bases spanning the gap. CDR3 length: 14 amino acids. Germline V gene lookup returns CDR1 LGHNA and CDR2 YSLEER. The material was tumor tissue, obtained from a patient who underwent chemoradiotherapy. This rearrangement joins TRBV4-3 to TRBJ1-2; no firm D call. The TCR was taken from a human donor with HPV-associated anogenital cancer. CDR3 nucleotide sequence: TGCGCCAGCAGCCAAGTCGGGATTTCCTATGGCTACACCTTC. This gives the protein CASSQVGISYGYTF.